This T cell receptor (beta chain) was sequenced during a study of blood T cell repertoires in COVID-19 (TCRdb year 2020). Turning to the overall study: Samples covering the acute and convalescent phases of COVID-19 were provided by collaborators in the United States, Italy and Spain. The repertoires were released in a freely available public database intended as a resource for research on the immune response to SARS-CoV-2. The prospective study material was composed of cDNA or gDNA derived from T cells, B-cell-depleted T cells, or PBMCs. The sample metadata nearly always contained a de-identified subject ID, COVID-19 status, age in years and sex. The samples were drawn from the first 160 participants of the ongoing ImmuneRACE study and from 950 to 1,500 subjects provided by 6 global collaborators. Where available, HLA class I and class II types were obtained from metadata supplied by the sample provider rather than from assay-based typing. Deeply sampled blood TCRbeta repertoires from subjects exposed to, actively infected with, or recovered from COVID-19 were included in the dataset. Study-wide conclusions, independent of this receptor: The quantity of clinical and demographic metadata differed by source and by participant and was supplied without curation.

The immunoSEQ Assay, a bias-controlled multiplex PCR, was used to amplify TCRbeta CDR3 regions from genomic DNA. Per the source publication's procedure: The number of nucleated cells in each sample was estimated by amplification of reference gene primers within the assay. To quantify the absolute abundance of each unique TCRbeta CDR3 rearrangement, sequence reads were collapsed and filtered. For each sample, productive Simpson clonality was calculated as the square root of Simpson's diversity index over productive rearrangements. Drawn from immuneACCESS, this table holds only the in-frame rearrangements with V and J called that TCRdb kept. Clones are partly lost; checked studies trace under half to an unresolved V gene and leave the rest unexplained. The V and J calls and the clone size are those of that table, but D and trimming were determined from the DNA. The sample contains under 250,000 clones, about 86% of them found a single time. The leading ten clones occupy about 4.5% of the sample.

About this clone: This receptor's antigen is unknown. No per-base quality is available; no much larger clone lies one base away.

The germline V gene encodes CDR1 MGHRA and CDR2 YSYEKL. V loses 4 bases, J loses 3 bases, and the germline ends lie 18 bases apart. The CDR3 covers 16 residues, taking in both the cysteine and the phenylalanine. Of all the DNA, just the CDR3 is kept, 48 bases in frame from base 1. The collaborating institutions used their own protocols to collect whole blood in K2EDTA tubes. Collaborator samples were shipped for TCRbeta analysis as frozen whole blood, isolated PBMCs, or DNA extracted from either sample type. This receptor chain uses TRBV4-1 and TRBJ1-2, with an unclear D gene assignment. Sequenced material: peripheral blood. The receptor comes from a man aged 50 to 59 with active or convalescent COVID-19. The CDR3 reads CASSPREGNWDYGYTF. The sequenced DNA: TGCGCCAGCAGCCCAAGGGAGGGCAACTGGGACTATGGCTACACCTTC.